Below, one T cell receptor beta chain is given with its context. The data stem from a study of blood T cell repertoires in COVID-19. Germline-derived CDR1 and CDR2 are GTSNPN and SVGIG (reference sequence). CDR3 length: 14 amino acids. Losses at the gene ends were 6 bases for V and 8 bases for J; bases not matched to a gene: 9. Here immunoSEQ multiplex PCR was the method, and the copy in TCRdb shows in-frame clones only, minus some. Of roughly 320,000 clones in the sample, 90% were seen once. The genes are TRBV30 and TRBJ1-4, with TRBD1 identical over 10 bases. Material: PBMCs or T cells enriched from blood (not recorded which). The receptor's source is a woman aged 30 to 39 who had been exposed to COVID-19. As DNA, the CDR3 is TGTGCCTGTGCCGAAGGACAGGGGGACGAAAAACTGTTTTTT. This gives the protein CACAEGQGDEKLFF. Based on the CDR3 plus reference TRBV30 and TRBJ1-4, the full variable domain is SQTIHQWPATLVQPVGSPLSLECTVEGTSNPNLYWYRQAAGRGLQLLFYSVGIGQISSEVPQNLSASRPQDRQFILSSKKLLLSDSGFYLCACAEGQGDEKLFFGSGTQLSVL.